Listed here are 7 T cell receptor beta chains from one sample, sequenced in a study of T cell responses to AZD1222 COVID-19 vaccine (dated by TCRdb to 2020 to 2023). The time point label on this specimen signifies: about 28 days (+/-7) after the second vaccine dose. The library was produced with the immunoSEQ multiplex PCR assay. TCRdb re-hosts the immuneACCESS table, in-frame sequences only. Its copies lack some clones; in the studies checked, an unresolved V gene accounts for under half of them, and the cause for the rest is not known. Here the sample has over 85,000 clones; 88% occur a single time. In total, the top ten clones hold about 15% of the sample. Sequences were derived from peripheral blood, sampled 28 days after the second AZD1222 dose. The receptors here all came from an adult who received the AZD1222 COVID-19 vaccine.

The rearrangement links TRBV6-6 to TRBJ2-1; the match to TRBD2 covers 8 bases. This CDR3 region has 17 residues. Germline V gene sequence: CDR1 MNHNY, CDR2 SVGAGI (reference sequence). V lost 5 bases and J lost 6; bases outside the gene matches: 15. In DNA, the CDR3 is TGTGCCAGCAGTCTACGGGGCTTTAGCGGGACGATCAATGAGCAGTTCTTC. It specifies CASSLRGFSGTINEQFF.

The chain employs TRBV2 and TRBJ2-1; a possible D gene is TRBD2 (5 bases). V was shortened by 9 bases and J by 9 bases, with 18 bases between the two germline ends. Germline assignment: CDR1 SNHLY and CDR2 FYNNEI. The CDR3 runs to 13 residues. The CDR3 nucleotides are TGTGCCAGTATGGTTTTTGGACTTGGTGAGCAGTTCTTC. It is translated as CASMVFGLGEQFF.

In its sample, this clone was seen once. This chain joins TRBV3-1 (or the pseudogene TRBV3-2) and TRBJ2-5; 9 nucleotides agree with TRBD2. Germline CDR1 is LGHDT and CDR2 is YNNKEL (reference sequence). CDR3 length: 16 amino acids. J was trimmed by 9 bases and V by 6 bases; bases with no gene match: 17. CDR3: CASSFILAGASNAQYF. The DNA for the CDR3 is TGTGCCAGCAGTTTTATATTAGCGGGAGCGAGTAACGCCCAGTACTTC.

The rearrangement links TRBV7-9 to TRBJ1-5; D uncertain. The CDR3 consists of 13 residues. The V gene lost 5 bases and the J gene lost 1 base, with 6 bases spanning the gap. Germline CDR1 is SEHNR and CDR2 is FQNEAQ (reference sequence). This CDR3 reads CASSRESNQPQHF. The DNA of the CDR3 is TGTGCCAGCAGCCGGGAGAGCAATCAGCCCCAGCATTTT.

The V call is TRBV21-1, the J call TRBJ2-1; no DNA check was done on the table's D call, TRBD1. TRBV21-1 constitutes a pseudogene. The CDR3 has 16 residues. CDR3 nucleotide sequence: TGTGCCAGCAGCAAAGATCCAGGATCCTCCTACAATGAGCAGTTCTTC. Protein product: CASSKDPGSSYNEQFF.

The rearrangement links TRBV28 to TRBJ1-2; 8 bases are shared with TRBD1. V was clipped by 8 bases and J by 3 bases; unmatched bases: 8. This CDR3 comprises 14 residues. From germline, CDR1 is MDHEN and CDR2 SYDVKM. CDR3 protein: CASLTGGKDYGYTF. The DNA for the CDR3 is TGTGCCAGCCTCACAGGGGGAAAAGACTATGGCTACACCTTC.

The chain links TRBV7-9 to TRBJ1-6; 10 bases align to TRBD1. The CDR3 has 15 amino acids. CDR1 and CDR2 from the germline V gene are SEHNR and FQNEAQ (reference sequence). V lost 5 bases and J lost 9; bases outside the gene matches: 7. CDR3 residues: CASSPPGQGISPLHF. DNA for the CDR3: TGTGCCAGCAGCCCACCGGGACAGGGGATTTCACCCCTCCACTTT.